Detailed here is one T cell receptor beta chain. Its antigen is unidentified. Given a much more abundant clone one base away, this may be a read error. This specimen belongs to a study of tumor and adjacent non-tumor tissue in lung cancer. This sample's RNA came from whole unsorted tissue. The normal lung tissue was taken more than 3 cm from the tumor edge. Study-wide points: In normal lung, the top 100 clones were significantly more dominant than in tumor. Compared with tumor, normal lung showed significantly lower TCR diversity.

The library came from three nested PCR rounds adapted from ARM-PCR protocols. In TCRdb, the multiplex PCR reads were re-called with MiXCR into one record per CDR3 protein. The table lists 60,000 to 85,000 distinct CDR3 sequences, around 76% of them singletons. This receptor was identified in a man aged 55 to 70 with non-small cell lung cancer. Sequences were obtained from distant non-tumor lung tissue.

CDR3 loop: CASSSRQTFNIEAFF. CDR3 DNA: TGCGCCAGCAGCTCCAGACAGACATTTAACATTGAAGCTTTCTTT. The chain carries TRBV5-1 and TRBJ1-1, with a tentative D call TRBD1 (5 bases). Looked up from germline, CDR1 is SGHRS and CDR2 is YFSETQ. This CDR3 contains 15 residues.